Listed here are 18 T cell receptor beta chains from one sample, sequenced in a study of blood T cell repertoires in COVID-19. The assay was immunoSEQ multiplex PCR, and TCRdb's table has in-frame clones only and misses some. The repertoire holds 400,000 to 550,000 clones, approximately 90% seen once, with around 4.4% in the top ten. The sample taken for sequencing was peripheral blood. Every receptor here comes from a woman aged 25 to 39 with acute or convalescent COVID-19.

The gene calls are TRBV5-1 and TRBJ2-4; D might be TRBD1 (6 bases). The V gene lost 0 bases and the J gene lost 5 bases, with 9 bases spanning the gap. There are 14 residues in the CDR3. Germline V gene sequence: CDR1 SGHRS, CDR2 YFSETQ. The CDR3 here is CASSLDRVQNIQYF. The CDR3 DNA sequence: TGCGCCAGCAGCTTGGACAGGGTGCAAAACATTCAGTACTTC.

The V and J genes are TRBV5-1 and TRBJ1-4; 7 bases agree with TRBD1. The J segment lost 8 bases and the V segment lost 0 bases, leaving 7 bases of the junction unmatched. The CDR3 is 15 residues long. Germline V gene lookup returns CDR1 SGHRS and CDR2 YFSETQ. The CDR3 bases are TGCGCCAGCAGCTTGGACAGGGGCGCACGGGAAAAACTGTTTTTT. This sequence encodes CASSLDRGAREKLFF.

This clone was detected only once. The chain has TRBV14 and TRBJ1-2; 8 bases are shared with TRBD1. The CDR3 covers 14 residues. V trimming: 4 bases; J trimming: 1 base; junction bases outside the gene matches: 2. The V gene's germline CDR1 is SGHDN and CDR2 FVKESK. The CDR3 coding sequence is TGTGCCAGCAGCCCAACAGGGGGTAACTATGGCTACACCTTC. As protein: CASSPTGGNYGYTF.

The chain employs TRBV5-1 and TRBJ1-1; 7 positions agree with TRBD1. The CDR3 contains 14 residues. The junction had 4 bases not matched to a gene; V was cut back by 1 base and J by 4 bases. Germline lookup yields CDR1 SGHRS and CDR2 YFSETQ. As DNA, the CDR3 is TGCGCCAGCAGCTTGCTCTCAGGGGGCACTGAAGCTTTCTTT. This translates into CASSLLSGGTEAFF.

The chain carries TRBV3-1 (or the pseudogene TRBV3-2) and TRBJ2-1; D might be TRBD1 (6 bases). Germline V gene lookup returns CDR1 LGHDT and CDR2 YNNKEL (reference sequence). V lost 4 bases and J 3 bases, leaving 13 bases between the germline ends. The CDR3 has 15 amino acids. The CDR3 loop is CASSPTTGFYNEQFF. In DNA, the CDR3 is TGTGCCAGCAGCCCGACCACAGGGTTCTACAATGAGCAGTTCTTC.

The CDR3 DNA follows: TGCGCCAGCAGCTTGGACTATGGAAACACCATATATTTT. Translation: CASSLDYGNTIYF. The rearrangement links TRBV5-1 to TRBJ1-3; D remains unclear. This CDR3 contains 13 residues. Trimming pared 0 bases from V and 3 bases from J, leaving 4 bases between. Germline assignment: CDR1 SGHRS and CDR2 YFSETQ.

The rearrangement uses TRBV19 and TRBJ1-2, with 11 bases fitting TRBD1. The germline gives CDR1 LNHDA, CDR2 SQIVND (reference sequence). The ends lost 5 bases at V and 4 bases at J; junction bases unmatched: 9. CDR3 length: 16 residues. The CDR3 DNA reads TGTGCCAGTAGTCCGCGGGACAGGGGGACTTTCTATGGCTACACCTTC. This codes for CASSPRDRGTFYGYTF.

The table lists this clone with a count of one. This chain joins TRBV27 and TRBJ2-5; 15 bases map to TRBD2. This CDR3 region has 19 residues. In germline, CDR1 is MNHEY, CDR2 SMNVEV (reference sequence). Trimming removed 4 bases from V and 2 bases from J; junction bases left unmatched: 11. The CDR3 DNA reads TGTGCCAGCAGTTACCGGACTAGCGGGGGGGCTCCGACTCAAGAGACCCAGTACTTC. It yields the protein CASSYRTSGGAPTQETQYF.

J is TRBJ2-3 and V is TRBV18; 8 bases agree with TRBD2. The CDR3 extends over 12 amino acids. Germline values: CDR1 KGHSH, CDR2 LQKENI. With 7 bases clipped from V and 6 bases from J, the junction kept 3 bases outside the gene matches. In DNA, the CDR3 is TGTGCCAGCTTGTCTAGCGGGGATACGCAGTATTTT. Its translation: CASLSSGDTQYF.

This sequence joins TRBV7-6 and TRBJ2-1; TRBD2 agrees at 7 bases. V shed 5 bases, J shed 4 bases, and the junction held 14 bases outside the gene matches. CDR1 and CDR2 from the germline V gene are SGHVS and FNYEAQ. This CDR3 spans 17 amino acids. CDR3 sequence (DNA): TGTGCCAGCAGCCCTTCGACTAGCCCAAGCTTATACAATGAGCAGTTCTTC. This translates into CASSPSTSPSLYNEQFF.

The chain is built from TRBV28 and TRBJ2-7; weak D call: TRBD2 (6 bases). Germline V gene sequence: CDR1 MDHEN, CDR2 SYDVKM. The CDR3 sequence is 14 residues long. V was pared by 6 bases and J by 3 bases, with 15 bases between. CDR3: CASRGRREDYEQYF. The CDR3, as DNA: TGTGCCAGCAGAGGACGGAGGGAGGACTACGAGCAGTACTTC.

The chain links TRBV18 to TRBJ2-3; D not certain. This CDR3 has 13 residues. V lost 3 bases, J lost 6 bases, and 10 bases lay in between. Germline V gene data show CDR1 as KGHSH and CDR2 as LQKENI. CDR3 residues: CASSPYPRDTQYF. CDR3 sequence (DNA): TGTGCCAGCTCACCCTACCCTCGGGATACGCAGTATTTT. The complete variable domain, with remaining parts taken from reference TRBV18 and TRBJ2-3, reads NAGVMQNPRHLVRRRGQEARLRCSPMKGHSHVYWYRQLPEEGLKFMVYLQKENIIDESGMPKERFSAEFPKEGPSILRIQQVVRGDSAAYFCASSPYPRDTQYFGPGTRLTVL.

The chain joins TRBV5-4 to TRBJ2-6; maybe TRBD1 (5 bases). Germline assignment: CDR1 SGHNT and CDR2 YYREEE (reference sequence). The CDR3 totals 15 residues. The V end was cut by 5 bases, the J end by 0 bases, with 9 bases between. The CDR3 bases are TGTGCCAGCAGTGGACACAACTCTGGGGCCAACGTCCTGACTTTC. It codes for CASSGHNSGANVLTF.

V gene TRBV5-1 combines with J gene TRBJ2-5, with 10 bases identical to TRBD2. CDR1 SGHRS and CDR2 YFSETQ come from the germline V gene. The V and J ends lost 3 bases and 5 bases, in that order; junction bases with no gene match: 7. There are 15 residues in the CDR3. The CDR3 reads CASSSVLAGSETQYF. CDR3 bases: TGCGCCAGCAGCTCGGTACTAGCGGGGTCGGAGACCCAGTACTTC.

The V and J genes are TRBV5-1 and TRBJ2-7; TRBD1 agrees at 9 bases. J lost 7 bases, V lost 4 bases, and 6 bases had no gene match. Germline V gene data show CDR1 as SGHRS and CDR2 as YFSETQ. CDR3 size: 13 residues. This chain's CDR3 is CASSEGQGREQYF. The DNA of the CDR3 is TGCGCCAGCAGCGAGGGACAGGGTAGGGAGCAGTACTTC. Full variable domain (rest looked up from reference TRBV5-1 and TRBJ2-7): KAGVTQTPRYLIKTRGQQVTLSCSPISGHRSVSWYQQTPGQGLQFLFEYFSETQRNKGNFPGRFSGRQFSNSRSEMNVSTLELGDSALYLCASSEGQGREQYFGPGTRLTVT.

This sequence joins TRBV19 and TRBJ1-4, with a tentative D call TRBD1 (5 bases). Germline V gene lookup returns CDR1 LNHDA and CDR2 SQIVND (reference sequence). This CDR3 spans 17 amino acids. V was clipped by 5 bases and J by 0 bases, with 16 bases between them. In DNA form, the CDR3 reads TGTGCCAGTAGTGGACTTGGGGACTCTGCAACTAATGAAAAACTGTTTTTT. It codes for CASSGLGDSATNEKLFF.

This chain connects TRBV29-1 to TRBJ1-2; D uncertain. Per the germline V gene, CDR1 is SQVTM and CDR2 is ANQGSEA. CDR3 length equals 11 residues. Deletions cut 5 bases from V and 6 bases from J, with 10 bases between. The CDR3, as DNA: TGCAGCGTTCAAATAACAAATGGCTACACCTTC. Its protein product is CSVQITNGYTF. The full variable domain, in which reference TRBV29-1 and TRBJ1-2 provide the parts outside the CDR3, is SAVISQKPSRDICQRGTSLTIQCQVDSQVTMMFWYRQQPGQSLTLIATANQGSEATYESGFVIDKFPISRPNLTFSTLTVSNMSPEDSSIYLCSVQITNGYTFGSGTRLTVV.

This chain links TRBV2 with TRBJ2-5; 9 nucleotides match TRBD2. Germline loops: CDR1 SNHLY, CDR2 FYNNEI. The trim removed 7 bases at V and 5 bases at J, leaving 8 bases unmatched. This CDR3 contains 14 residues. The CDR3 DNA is TGTGCCAGCAATAAAGGGACTAGCTCGGAGACCCAGTACTTC. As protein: CASNKGTSSETQYF.